The T cell receptor beta chain described here comes from a study of early T cells in non-severe SARS-CoV-2 infection. As part of library construction, unique molecular identifiers were attached to individual cDNA molecules. TCRdb fed the 5' RACE reads into MiXCR, producing one record per CDR3 protein. This table holds tens of thousands of distinct CDR3 sequences, 11% found once. The germline V and J ends were trimmed by 2 bases and 1 base, with 10 bases remaining between them. CDR3 length: 14 residues. Germline V gene sequence: CDR1 SQVTM, CDR2 ANQGSEA. The clonotype comes from an adult who was a healthcare worker with PCR-confirmed SARS-CoV-2 infection or an uninfected control (not recorded which). The chain is built from TRBV29-1 and TRBJ2-3; no clear D. The sample consisted of whole blood. CDR3 DNA: TGCAGCGTTGAAAATTCCAGACGCACAGATACGCAGTATTTT. This gives the protein CSVENSRRTDTQYF.